This entry lists 15 T cell receptor beta chains sequenced from one sample in a study of Ad26.COV2.S vaccination and SARS-CoV-2 variants. Treatment of the sample: 19 received Ad26.COV2.S at low or high dose, single or two shots; five or six received placebo; per-sample allocation not given. Samples analyzed were those drawn on day 63 after the first vaccine or placebo injection. Produced via immunoSEQ multiplex PCR; TCRdb's table is partial and in-frame only. The sample contains about 350,000 clones, less than 90% of which appear only once. The sample here was peripheral blood, taken in a trial of Ad26.COV2.S vaccine versus placebo. The receptors were sampled from a person between 18 and 65 years old who received the Ad26.COV2.S COVID-19 vaccine or a placebo.

The chain combines TRBV6-6 with TRBJ1-2, with no clear D. The length of the CDR3 is 13 residues. V gave up 6 bases and J gave up 0 bases, with 8 bases separating them. Germline assignment: CDR1 MNHNY and CDR2 SVGAGI (reference sequence). CDR3 sequence (DNA): TGTGCCAGCAGCCCCGGGGCTAACTATGGCTACACCTTC. The encoded protein is CASSPGANYGYTF.

V gene TRBV11-1 combines with J gene TRBJ2-1; D may be TRBD1 (6 bases). The CDR3 has 14 amino acids. With 8 bases removed from V and 6 bases from J, the gap between germline ends came to 17 bases. In germline, CDR1 is SGHAT, CDR2 FQDESV (reference sequence). CDR3 loop: CASLNSGTTNEQFF. The CDR3 coding sequence is TGTGCCAGCCTCAACTCCGGGACAACCAATGAGCAGTTCTTC.

The chain has TRBV19 and TRBJ2-2, with TRBD2 as a possible D gene (5 bases). V lost 3 bases and J 6 bases, leaving 14 bases between the germline ends. From germline, CDR1 is LNHDA and CDR2 SQIVND (reference sequence). The CDR3 is 15 residues long. The CDR3 protein is CASSIVSRGAGELFF. CDR3 nucleotides: TGTGCCAGTAGTATTGTGTCTCGGGGTGCCGGGGAGCTGTTTTTT.

This chain connects TRBV2 to TRBJ2-7, with D perhaps TRBD1 or TRBD2 (5 bases each). There are 13 residues in the CDR3. Between the trimmed V and J ends, which lost 4 bases and 6 bases, there was a span of 13 bases. Germline loops: CDR1 SNHLY, CDR2 FYNNEI. The DNA of the CDR3 is TGTGCCAGCAGTGGGGGGAATGGAGGCGAGCAGTACTTC. This encodes CASSGGNGGEQYF.

The rearrangement joins TRBV5-5 to TRBJ1-1; no clear D. V was cut by 0 bases and J by 2 bases, with 8 bases left in between. The CDR3 totals 14 residues. The germline CDR1 and CDR2 sequences are SGHKS and YYEKEE (reference sequence). CDR3 protein: CASSLGPFNTEAFF. The CDR3 nucleotides read TGTGCCAGCAGCTTGGGCCCGTTTAACACTGAAGCTTTCTTT.

This chain links TRBV3-1 (or the pseudogene TRBV3-2) with TRBJ1-1; D uncertain. Looked up from germline, CDR1 is LGHDT and CDR2 is YNNKEL (reference sequence). There are 12 residues in the CDR3. Trimming removed 3 bases at V and 6 bases at J, with 8 bases between. CDR3 DNA: TGTGCCAGCAGCCATACCTATGCTGAAGCTTTCTTT. Its protein product is CASSHTYAEAFF.

The chain has TRBV18 and TRBJ1-5; TRBD1 agrees at 8 bases. The CDR3 is made up of 16 amino acids. The V gene's germline CDR1 is KGHSH and CDR2 LQKENI. Trimming took 1 base from V and 3 from J; bases not matched to a gene: 5. CDR3 nucleotide sequence: TGTGCCAGCTCACCACTGTCAGGGGGCCTCAATCAGCCCCAGCATTTT. It is translated as CASSPLSGGLNQPQHF.

CDR3 in DNA: TGTGCCTGGTTCCTCGGGAGCGGCAATGAGCAGTTCTTC. Residues: CAWFLGSGNEQFF. This chain links TRBV30 with TRBJ2-1; TRBD2 might be the D (6 bases). V dropped 5 bases and J dropped 6 bases, with 14 bases sitting between them. From germline, CDR1 is GTSNPN and CDR2 SVGIG (reference sequence). This CDR3 region has 13 residues.

The chain is built from TRBV19 and TRBJ2-1; D is ambiguous. The germline gives CDR1 LNHDA, CDR2 SQIVND (reference sequence). V lost 5 bases and J lost 6, with 8 bases in between. The CDR3 totals 12 residues. The CDR3 DNA is TGTGCCAGTAGTCCAAGCGTCAATGAGCAGTTCTTC. This sequence encodes CASSPSVNEQFF.

The rearrangement links TRBV5-1 to TRBJ2-3; D is possibly TRBD2 (7 bases). Germline V gene data show CDR1 as SGHRS and CDR2 as YFSETQ. The CDR3 contains 16 residues. V was pared by 2 bases and J by 1 base, with 14 bases between. CDR3 DNA: TGCGCCAGCAGCTTTAGGGGGGGCGAGGGCACAGATACGCAGTATTTT. Its protein is CASSFRGGEGTDTQYF.

The table lists this clone with a count of one. The CDR3 nucleotides read TGTGCCAGCAGTTTATACCCTGGGGGCGAAGTGAATGAGCAGTTCTTC. It codes for CASSLYPGGEVNEQFF. This chain uses TRBV27 with TRBJ2-1; a possible D gene is TRBD1 (6 bases). This CDR3 has 16 amino acids. Germline V gives CDR1 MNHEY, CDR2 SMNVEV (reference sequence). The V end lost 1 base, the J end lost 7 bases, and 17 bases lay between the germline ends.

This chain links TRBV18 with TRBJ2-3; 8 bases align to TRBD2. Germline-derived CDR1 and CDR2 are KGHSH and LQKENI. The CDR3 has 16 residues. V shed 3 bases and J 5 bases; nucleotides not matched to a gene: 10. The CDR3 coding sequence is TGTGCCAGCTCACCCCCGGGGGGGGCGCATGGAGATACGCAGTATTTT. Translating it yields CASSPPGGAHGDTQYF.

V is TRBV7-2 and J is TRBJ1-2; D remains unclear. V lost 5 bases to trimming and J lost 4 bases, with 17 bases between them. Germline V gene lookup returns CDR1 SGHTA and CDR2 FQGNSA. The CDR3 extends over 15 amino acids. CDR3 region: CASSNRLGNLYGYTF. CDR3 DNA sequence: TGTGCCAGCAGCAACAGACTAGGAAACCTCTATGGCTACACCTTC.

The CDR3 DNA reads as TGTGCCAGCAGTCCGCAGCGGGCCGAGCAGTTCTTC. Its protein is CASSPQRAEQFF. The J gene is TRBJ2-1, the V gene TRBV12-3 or TRBV12-4, with a weak D call TRBD2 (6 bases). There are 12 residues in the CDR3. Trimming pared 5 bases from V and 10 bases from J, leaving 12 bases between.

The chain links TRBV7-3 to TRBJ2-1; 11 bases align to TRBD2. V dropped 4 bases and J dropped 8; count of bases not matched to a gene: 7. Germline V CDR1 and CDR2: SGHTA, FQGTGA. The CDR3 length is 15 residues. The CDR3 spells CASSSLAGGPYEQFF. CDR3 sequence (DNA): TGTGCCAGCAGCTCCTTAGCGGGAGGGCCCTATGAGCAGTTCTTC.